These T cell receptor beta chains were read from a single sample in a study of T cells in Graves' hyperthyroidism and ophthalmopathy. TCRdb itself ran the multiplex PCR reads through MiXCR, one entry per CDR3 protein. This sample has hundreds of thousands of distinct CDR3 sequences; 16% occur once, and the top ten carry about 17%. Source material: blood. The source of these receptors is a woman younger than 35 with Graves' hyperthyroidism. CDR3s include the opening cysteine and the closing phenylalanine or tryptophan. D genes are given only for firm matches.

>.|TRBJ2-5|TRBV6-1
CASSPPFLGQETQYF
>.|TRBJ2-2|TRBV19
CASSTASVTGELFF
>TRBD1|TRBJ1-5|TRBV5-6
CASSFRPQGSNQPQHF
>.|TRBJ2-3|TRBV5-1
CASSSPPLARGGGTQYF
>.|TRBJ2-5|TRBV19
CASSPDLPERGETQYF
>.|TRBJ2-2|TRBV3-1
CASSRHLSLSGTGELFF
>TRBD1|TRBJ2-1|TRBV24-1
CATSEGGFTYNEQFF
>.|TRBJ2-1|TRBV18
CASSPRSGLNEQFF
>TRBD2|TRBJ2-1|TRBV5-6
CASSLPGLAYNEQFF
>TRBD1|TRBJ2-3|TRBV6-1
CATTREGASTDTQYF
>TRBD1|TRBJ1-5|TRBV12-3/TRBV12-4
CASSRRQGDHQPQHF
>.|TRBJ2-3|TRBV7-9
CASSFQRQTDTQYF
>TRBD1|TRBJ1-3|TRBV7-2
CASSTGTGTPGNTIYF
>TRBD2|TRBJ2-1|TRBV5-1
CASRPSGRAYNEQFF
>TRBD2|TRBJ2-3|TRBV2
CASSDPLAGVTDTQYF
>.|TRBJ2-3|TRBV20-1
CSAKVQATQYF
>.|TRBJ2-3|TRBV15
CATSRDRLGLSPDTQYF
>.|TRBJ2-3|TRBV2
CASRARLGGTDTQYF
>.|TRBJ2-3|TRBV11-2
CASSLAGRGMDTQYF
>.|TRBJ2-1|TRBV2
CASRIRVLETAYNEQFF
>TRBD1|TRBJ1-2|TRBV5-1
CASSLDRGTGYTF
>TRBD1|TRBJ1-4|TRBV12-3/TRBV12-4
CASRTTGGPNEKLFF
>TRBD1|TRBJ2-7|TRBV5-1
CASSWGDRAGDEQYF
>TRBD2|TRBJ2-1|TRBV4-3
CASSQPGLAGNEQFF
>TRBD1|TRBJ2-1|TRBV28
CASSQRSGTDYNEQFF
>.|TRBJ2-7|TRBV11-2
CASSRPSRGQYF
>TRBD1|TRBJ2-1|TRBV29-1
CSVDWIVLRDRVTYNEQFF
>.|TRBJ2-3|TRBV10-3
CAISESAPSTDTQYF
>.|TRBJ2-6|TRBV10-3
CAIHSSGTPTPGANVLTF
>.|TRBJ2-3|TRBV7-8
CASSLGLKVDTQYF
>.|TRBJ1-2|TRBV3-1
CASSPPGALGGYTF
>.|TRBJ2-6|TRBV7-9
CASSLAGISGANVLTF
>TRBD2|TRBJ2-1|TRBV28
CASSYRGGSAYNEQFF
>.|TRBJ2-2|TRBV2
CASTGLNTGELFF
>TRBD2|TRBJ2-5|TRBV28
CASSPTSGPSGETQYF
>.|TRBJ1-5|TRBV20-1
CSARRGIYSNQPLHF
>TRBD1|TRBJ1-1|TRBV28
CASSPPDRLNTEAFF
>TRBD2|TRBJ2-1|TRBV6-1
CASSAPWSGKDNEQFF
>TRBD2|TRBJ2-1|TRBV27
CASSPAGDFYNEQFF
>TRBD2|TRBJ2-3|TRBV2
CASSERGTIAPDTQYF
>.|TRBJ2-4|TRBV5-1
CASSLADRLSPPIQYF
>TRBD2|TRBJ2-7|TRBV7-9
CASSSSGRRSYEQYF
>TRBD2|TRBJ2-1|TRBV20-1
CSDRASGPYNEQFF
>TRBD1|TRBJ1-1|TRBV7-6
CASSSRTGYLGTNTEAFF
>TRBD2|TRBJ2-7|TRBV28
CASSGLAGDLGEQYF
>TRBD2|TRBJ2-1|TRBV27
CASSPGTSGYNEQFF